This T cell receptor (beta chain) was found in a study of T cells in Graves' hyperthyroidism and ophthalmopathy. The V gene lost 3 bases and the J gene lost 0 bases, with 14 bases spanning the gap. The CDR3 runs 16 residues. CDR1 is LNHDA and CDR2 is SQIVND in the germline V gene (reference sequence). Hyperthyroidism patients were newly diagnosed, had disease duration under 2 months, and were aged 18 to 65 years. Clinical symptoms, serum thyroxine, TRAb, thyroid ultrasound and orbital computed tomography established diagnosis. RNA transcripts were the template for amplifying TCR beta CDR3 regions. When the TCR CDR3 underwent first-round RT-PCR, the HTBI primer set was used. TCRdb called the multiplex PCR reads again in MiXCR, with one record for every CDR3 protein. The sample records about 360,000 distinct CDR3 sequences, roughly 13% being singletons. For this clonotype: No antigen is known for it.

Findings of the study overall: Most thyroid clonotypes with frequency above 0.001 were detected in blood.

The chain is built from TRBV19 and TRBJ1-1; D ambiguous. The TCR sequence derives from a woman aged 18-29 years with Graves' hyperthyroidism. The material sequenced was blood. The CDR3 DNA reads TGTGCCAGTAGTATCGAAGCGAGTCTACTGAACACTGAAGCTTTCTTT. This codes for CASSIEASLLNTEAFF.